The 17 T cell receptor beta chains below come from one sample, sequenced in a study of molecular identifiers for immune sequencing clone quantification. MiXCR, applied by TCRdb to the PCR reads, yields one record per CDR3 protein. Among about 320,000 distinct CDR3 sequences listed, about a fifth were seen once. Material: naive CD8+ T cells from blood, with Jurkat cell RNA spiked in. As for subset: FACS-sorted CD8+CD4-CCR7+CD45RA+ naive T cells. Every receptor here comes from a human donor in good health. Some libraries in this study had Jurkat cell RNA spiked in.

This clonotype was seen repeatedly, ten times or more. The CDR3 bases are TGCGCCAGCAGCTTGTACGAGCGGGGAACCTACAATGAGCAGTTCTTC. This encodes CASSLYERGTYNEQFF. This chain links TRBV5-1 with TRBJ2-1, with 7 bases aligning to TRBD2. The CDR3 has 16 residues. The germline V gene encodes CDR1 SGHRS and CDR2 YFSETQ. Unmatched junction bases numbered 6, after V lost 1 base and J lost 2 bases.

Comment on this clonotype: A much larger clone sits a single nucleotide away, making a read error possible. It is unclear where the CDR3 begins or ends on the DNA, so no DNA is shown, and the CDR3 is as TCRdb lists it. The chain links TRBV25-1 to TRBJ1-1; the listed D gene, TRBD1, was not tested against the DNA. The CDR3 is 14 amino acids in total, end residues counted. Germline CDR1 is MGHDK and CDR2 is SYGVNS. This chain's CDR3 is CASSEWGRGTEALF.

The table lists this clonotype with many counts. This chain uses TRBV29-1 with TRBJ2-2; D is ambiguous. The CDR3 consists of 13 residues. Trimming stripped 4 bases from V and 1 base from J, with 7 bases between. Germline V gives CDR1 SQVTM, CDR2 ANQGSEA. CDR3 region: CSVVRQNTGELFF. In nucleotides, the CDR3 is TGCAGCGTTGTCCGCCAGAACACCGGGGAGCTGTTTTTT.

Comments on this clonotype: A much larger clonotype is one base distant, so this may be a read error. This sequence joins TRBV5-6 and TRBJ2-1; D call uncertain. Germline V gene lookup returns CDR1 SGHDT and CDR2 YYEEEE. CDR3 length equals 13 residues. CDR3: CASSLMTRNEQSF. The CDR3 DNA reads TGTGCCAGCAGCCTAATGACGAGGAATGAGCAGTCCTTC.

CDR3 sequence reads: CSASEKPLAGAADTQYF. Written as DNA, the CDR3 is TGCAGTGCTAGTGAAAAACCCCTAGCGGGAGCCGCAGATACGCAGTATTTT. This chain joins TRBV20-1 and TRBJ2-3, with TRBD2 matching 10 bases. This CDR3 is 17 amino acids long. In germline, CDR1 is DFQATT, CDR2 SNEGSKA (reference sequence). The trim removed 3 bases at V and 4 bases at J, leaving 13 bases unmatched.

CDR3 residues: CSARETDLNYNEQFF. In DNA form, the CDR3 reads TGCAGTGCTAGAGAAACTGACTTGAACTACAATGAGCAGTTCTTC. V gene TRBV20-1 combines with J gene TRBJ2-1, with unresolved D. Germline lookup yields CDR1 DFQATT and CDR2 SNEGSKA (reference sequence). V lost 0 bases and J 3 bases, leaving 12 bases between the germline ends. The CDR3 is 15 amino acids.

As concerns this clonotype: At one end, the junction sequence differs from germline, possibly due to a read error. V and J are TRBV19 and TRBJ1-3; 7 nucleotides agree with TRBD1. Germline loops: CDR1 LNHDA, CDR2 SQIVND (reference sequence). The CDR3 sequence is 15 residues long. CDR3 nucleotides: TGTGCCAGTAGCCTCAGGGGGGACTCTGGAAACACCATATGTTTT. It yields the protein CASSLRGDSGNTICF.

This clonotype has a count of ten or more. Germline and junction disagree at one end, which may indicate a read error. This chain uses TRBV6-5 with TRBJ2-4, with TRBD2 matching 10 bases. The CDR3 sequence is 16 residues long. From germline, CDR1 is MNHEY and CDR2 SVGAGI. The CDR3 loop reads CASSYDLAGAQNIQYF. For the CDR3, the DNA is TGTGCCAGCAGTTACGATCTAGCGGGAGCCCAAAACATTCAGTACTTC.

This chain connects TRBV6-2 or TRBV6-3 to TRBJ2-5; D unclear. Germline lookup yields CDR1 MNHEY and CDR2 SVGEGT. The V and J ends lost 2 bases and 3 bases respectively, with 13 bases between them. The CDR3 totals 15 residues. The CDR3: CASSYRYYKEETQYF. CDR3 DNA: TGTGCCAGCAGTTACAGGTACTATAAGGAAGAGACCCAGTACTTC.

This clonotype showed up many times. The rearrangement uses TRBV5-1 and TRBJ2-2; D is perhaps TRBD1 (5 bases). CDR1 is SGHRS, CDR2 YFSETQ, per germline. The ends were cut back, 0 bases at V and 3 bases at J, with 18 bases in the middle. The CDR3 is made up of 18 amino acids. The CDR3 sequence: CASSLEWGATGDTGELFF. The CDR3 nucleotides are TGCGCCAGCAGCTTGGAATGGGGCGCCACAGGAGACACCGGGGAGCTGTTTTTT.

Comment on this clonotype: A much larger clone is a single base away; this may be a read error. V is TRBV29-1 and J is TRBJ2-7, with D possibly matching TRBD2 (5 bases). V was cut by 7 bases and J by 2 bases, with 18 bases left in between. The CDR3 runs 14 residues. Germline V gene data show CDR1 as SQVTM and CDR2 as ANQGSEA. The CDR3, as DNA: TGCAGCGCTGTTGGGGTAGCGAGACCCTACGAGCAGTACTTC. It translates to CSAVGVARPYEQYF.

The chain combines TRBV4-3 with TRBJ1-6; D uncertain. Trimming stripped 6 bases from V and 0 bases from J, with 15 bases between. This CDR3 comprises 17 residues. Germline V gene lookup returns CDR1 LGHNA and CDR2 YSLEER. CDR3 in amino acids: CASSPSVEGSYNSPLHF. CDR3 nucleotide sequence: TGCGCCAGCAGTCCCTCGGTTGAGGGCTCCTATAATTCACCCCTCCACTTT.

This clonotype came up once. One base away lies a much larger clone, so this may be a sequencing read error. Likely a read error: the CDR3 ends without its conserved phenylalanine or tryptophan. CDR3 region: CASTILAGGNYEQYI. In DNA form, the CDR3 reads TGTGCCAGCACCATACTAGCGGGGGGTAACTACGAGCAGTACATC. This sequence joins TRBV2 and TRBJ2-7; 12 bases line up with TRBD2. Unmatched junction bases numbered 7, after V lost 7 bases and J lost 3 bases. From germline, CDR1 is SNHLY and CDR2 FYNNEI. The CDR3 extends over 15 amino acids.

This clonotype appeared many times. The CDR3 loop is CASSPSGQTSTDTQYF. The CDR3 DNA sequence: TGTGCCAGCAGCCCTAGTGGGCAGACTAGCACAGATACGCAGTATTTT. This chain connects TRBV9 to TRBJ2-3, with D unclear. The germline V gene encodes CDR1 SGDLS and CDR2 YYNGEE. The CDR3 runs to 16 residues. V dropped 4 bases and J dropped 0 bases, with 15 bases sitting between them.

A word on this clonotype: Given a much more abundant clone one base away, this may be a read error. The CDR3 is CSVVLGGYQETQYF. Written as DNA, the CDR3 is TGCAGCGTTGTTCTGGGGGGGTACCAAGAGACCCAGTACTTC. The chain combines TRBV29-1 with TRBJ2-5; 7 nucleotides align to TRBD2. Germline V gene data show CDR1 as SQVTM and CDR2 as ANQGSEA. This CDR3 has 14 amino acids. Germline trimming cut 4 bases from V and 0 bases from J; bases unmatched to any gene: 5.

Here the CDR3 reads CASSYSGGETQYF. The DNA for the CDR3 is TGTGCCAGCAGTTACTCCGGCGGAGAGACCCAGTACTTC. The chain has TRBV6-5 and TRBJ2-5; unclear D gene. V was shortened by 0 bases and J by 4 bases, with 6 bases between the two germline ends. The CDR3 totals 13 residues. CDR1 MNHEY and CDR2 SVGAGI come from the germline V gene.

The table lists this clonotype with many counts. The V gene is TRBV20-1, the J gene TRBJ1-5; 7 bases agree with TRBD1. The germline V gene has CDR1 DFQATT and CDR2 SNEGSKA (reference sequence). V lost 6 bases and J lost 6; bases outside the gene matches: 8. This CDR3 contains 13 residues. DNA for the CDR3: TGCAGTGCCTTGACAGGGCTGGCTCAGCCCCAGCATTTT. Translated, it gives CSALTGLAQPQHF.